Described below is a single T cell receptor (beta chain) sequence and its context. Its antigen is as yet unknown. The V and J ends lost 5 bases and 3 bases, in that order; junction bases with no gene match: 7. The CDR3 loop spans 16 amino acids. In germline, CDR1 is MNHEY, CDR2 SMNVEV (reference sequence). 13 Jbeta primers and 60 Vbeta primers were used for the PCR. Only in-frame clones appear in the TCRdb table, and some are missing; sequencing was by immunoSEQ multiplex PCR. The table lists roughly 150,000 clones, 64% of them singletons, with less than 3.5% in the top ten. The data were taken from a study of cytomegalovirus exposure and HLA in healthy donors. Study at large: Membership in the Caucasian-associated ancestry cluster was found for around 81% of around 380 genotyped donors.

Points from the study as a whole: A few chains tied to CMV proved CMV antigen-specific in vitro. A prior analysis recorded that most TCR beta V segments were productive about 90% or about 30% of the time. When presence/absence was analysed, sequencing depth was taken to be roughly uniform across donors.

The rearrangement joins TRBV27 to TRBJ2-3; TRBD2 matches 11 bases. The clonotype comes from a woman aged 30 to 39 in good health and CMV-seropositive. The sequencing input was PBMCs. The CDR3, as DNA: TGTGCCAGCAGTCCCCTACGGACTAGCGGGACAGATACGCAGTATTTT. The encoded protein is CASSPLRTSGTDTQYF.